This entry lists 30 T cell receptor beta chains sequenced from one sample in a study of T cell changes during pregnancy in multiple sclerosis. Profiled with immunoSEQ multiplex PCR; TCRdb holds only in-frame clones, not every one. The data show around 70,000 clones, around 90% seen once. Here the sequenced sample was peripheral blood, taken in the second trimester of pregnancy. Receptor source: a female donor with multiple sclerosis, enrolled in a pregnancy study.

V is TRBV4-3 and J is TRBJ2-5; TRBD1 aligns across 8 bases. The CDR3 is 14 amino acids. V trimming: 5 bases; J trimming: 2 bases; junction bases outside the gene matches: 4. CDR1 and CDR2 from the germline V gene are LGHNA and YSLEER. The CDR3 region has the DNA TGCGCCAGCAGCTACGGGACAGGACAAGAGACCCAGTACTTC. Translated, it gives CASSYGTGQETQYF.

This clone was found once. This CDR3 is CASRMGTGANEKLFF. CDR3 DNA sequence: TGTGCCAGCAGAATGGGGACAGGGGCTAATGAAAAACTGTTTTTT. The chain links TRBV6-6 to TRBJ1-4, with TRBD1 matching 10 bases. The CDR3 runs to 15 residues. The V gene end was trimmed by 6 bases and the J gene end by 3 bases; junction bases not matched to a gene: 4. Germline V lookup: CDR1 MNHNY, CDR2 SVGAGI (reference sequence).

J is TRBJ2-7 and V is TRBV27; TRBD2 aligns across 7 bases. Germline V gives CDR1 MNHEY, CDR2 SMNVEV (reference sequence). J lost 3 bases, V lost 2 bases, and 22 bases had no gene match. This CDR3 spans 20 amino acids. The CDR3 protein is CASSLRVGLSPGRGFYEQYF. CDR3 sequence (DNA): TGTGCCAGCAGTTTAAGAGTCGGTCTATCCCCGGGGCGGGGGTTCTACGAGCAGTACTTC.

Comments on this clone: At one end, the junction sequence differs from germline, possibly due to a read error. CDR3 sequence (DNA): TGTGCCAGCAGTTTAGCTAGCGGGCGCACGGATACGCAGTATTTT. Protein sequence: CASSLASGRTDTQYF. This chain links TRBV28 with TRBJ2-3, with TRBD2 identical over 8 bases. Germline assignment: CDR1 MDHEN and CDR2 SYDVKM. CDR3 length: 15 amino acids.

V and J are TRBV9 and TRBJ2-3; TRBD2 matches at 10 bases. J gave up 4 bases and V 5 bases, and 7 bases lay outside the gene matches. Germline CDR1 SGDLS, CDR2 YYNGEE. The CDR3 has 15 amino acids. The CDR3 loop reads CASSDSGRLPDTQYF. DNA for the CDR3: TGTGCCAGCAGTGATAGCGGGAGGCTTCCAGATACGCAGTATTTT. Supplemented by reference TRBV9 and TRBJ2-3, the full variable domain reads DSGVTQTPKHLITATGQRVTLRCSPRSGDLSVYWYQQSLDQGLQFLIQYYNGEERAKGNILERFSAQQFPDLHSELNLSSLELGDSALYFCASSDSGRLPDTQYFGPGTRLTVL.

The rearrangement joins TRBV5-1 to TRBJ1-4, with 10 bases lining up with TRBD1. Germline-derived CDR1 and CDR2 are SGHRS and YFSETQ. This CDR3 has 14 amino acids. V dropped 3 bases and J dropped 11; count of bases not matched to a gene: 7. This CDR3 reads CASSSSGTGDKLFF. CDR3 nucleotide sequence: TGCGCCAGCAGCTCATCCGGGACAGGGGACAAACTGTTTTTT.

The chain links TRBV6-5 to TRBJ1-4; 12 bases align to TRBD1. CDR1 and CDR2 (germline): MNHEY, SVGAGI. This CDR3 has 14 residues. V shed 6 bases and J 14 bases; nucleotides not matched to a gene: 10. This CDR3 is CASRPPGTGGGLFF. As DNA, the CDR3 is TGTGCCAGCAGACCCCCCGGGACAGGGGGCGGCCTGTTTTTT.

This clone was found a few times. J is TRBJ1-2 and V is TRBV27, with a tentative D call TRBD1 (5 bases). V lost 0 bases, J lost 4 bases, and 6 bases lay in between. The germline CDR1 and CDR2 sequences are MNHEY and SMNVEV (reference sequence). The CDR3 sequence is 13 residues long. CDR3 in amino acids: CASSLSGGYGYTF. The CDR3 DNA reads as TGTGCCAGCAGTTTATCGGGGGGCTATGGCTACACCTTC.

This clone has a handful of counts. The gene calls are TRBV9 and TRBJ2-7, with D perhaps matching TRBD2 (6 bases). From germline, CDR1 is SGDLS and CDR2 YYNGEE. The V and J ends lost 0 bases and 7 bases respectively, with 20 bases between them. CDR3 length equals 16 residues. The CDR3 region is CASSVAPGLLIGEQYF. The CDR3 coding sequence is TGTGCCAGCAGCGTAGCACCGGGACTTCTGATAGGGGAGCAGTACTTC. The full variable domain, in which reference TRBV9 and TRBJ2-7 provide the parts outside the CDR3, is DSGVTQTPKHLITATGQRVTLRCSPRSGDLSVYWYQQSLDQGLQFLIQYYNGEERAKGNILERFSAQQFPDLHSELNLSSLELGDSALYFCASSVAPGLLIGEQYFGPGTRLTVT.

This chain links TRBV14 with TRBJ2-2; weak D call: TRBD1 (5 bases). Per the germline V gene, CDR1 is SGHDN and CDR2 is FVKESK. The CDR3 sequence is 15 residues long. The germline V and J ends were trimmed by 0 bases and 3 bases, with 8 bases remaining between them. The CDR3: CASSQDRTYTGELFF. The CDR3 nucleotides are TGTGCCAGCAGCCAAGACCGGACATACACCGGGGAGCTGTTTTTT. Combining the CDR3 with reference TRBV14 and TRBJ2-2 gives the whole variable domain EAGVTQFPSHSVIEKGQTVTLRCDPISGHDNLYWYRRVMGKEIKFLLHFVKESKQDESGMPNNRFLAERTGGTYSTLKVQPAELEDSGVYFCASSQDRTYTGELFFGEGSRLTVL.

The genes are TRBV7-9 and TRBJ1-2; TRBD1 might be the D (5 bases). V lost 2 bases and J 6 bases, leaving 13 bases between the germline ends. The germline CDR1 and CDR2 sequences are SEHNR and FQNEAQ (reference sequence). The CDR3 covers 14 residues. CDR3 amino acids: CASSLFQRTNGYTF. The CDR3, as DNA: TGTGCCAGCAGCTTATTTCAGAGGACAAATGGCTACACCTTC.

V and J are TRBV11-2 and TRBJ1-3; D unclear. The V gene's germline CDR1 is SGHAT and CDR2 FQNNGV. Trimming took off 4 bases at V and 3 bases at J, with 10 bases between the two ends. The CDR3 is made up of 14 amino acids. The CDR3 bases are TGTGCCAGCAGCTCCCCGCGGGTTGGAAACACCATATATTTT. Protein: CASSSPRVGNTIYF.

This clone was seen just once. The chain employs TRBV9 and TRBJ2-7; D possibly corresponds to TRBD1 (6 bases). The V end was cut by 0 bases, the J end by 2 bases, with 18 bases between. CDR3 size: 17 residues. The germline CDR1 and CDR2 sequences are SGDLS and YYNGEE. For the CDR3, the DNA is TGTGCCAGCAGCGTAGGCCCCCTGGACAGACTACCCTACGAGCAGTACTTC. Amino acids: CASSVGPLDRLPYEQYF.

The V call is TRBV27, the J call TRBJ2-7; 12 bases align to TRBD1. After removal of 4 bases from V and 0 bases from J, the junction contained 10 bases not matched to a gene. There are 18 residues in the CDR3. Germline loops: CDR1 MNHEY, CDR2 SMNVEV (reference sequence). The CDR3: CASSYTGTGGFYSYEQYF. The DNA of the CDR3 is TGTGCCAGCAGTTACACCGGGACAGGGGGCTTTTACTCCTACGAGCAGTACTTC.

The rearrangement links TRBV7-9 to TRBJ2-7; D may be TRBD2 (6 bases). The V and J ends lost 6 bases and 0 bases respectively, with 18 bases between them. Looked up from germline, CDR1 is SEHNR and CDR2 is FQNEAQ (reference sequence). The CDR3 totals 16 residues. CDR3 sequence: CASSHTGTRSSYEQYF. The CDR3 nucleotides read TGTGCCAGCAGTCACACCGGGACTCGAAGCTCCTACGAGCAGTACTTC. The full variable domain, rest sourced from reference TRBV7-9 and TRBJ2-7, is DTGVSQNPRHKITKRGQNVTFRCDPISEHNRLYWYRQTLGQGPEFLTYFQNEAQLEKSRLLSDRFSAERPKGSFSTLEIQRTEQGDSAMYLCASSHTGTRSSYEQYFGPGTRLTVT.

The chain combines TRBV5-7 with TRBJ2-2; perhaps TRBD2 as D (5 bases). TRBV5-7 is an open reading frame whose function is uncertain. The CDR3 extends over 15 amino acids. Trimming shortened V by 4 bases and J by 0 bases, and 10 bases separated the two germline ends. The CDR3, as DNA: TGTGCCAGCAGCCTGGGAGCCTCGAACACCGGGGAGCTGTTTTTT. This gives the protein CASSLGASNTGELFF.

V usage is TRBV30 and J usage is TRBJ2-1; TRBD2 matches at 13 bases. The J segment lost 7 bases and the V segment lost 7 bases, leaving 10 bases of the junction unmatched. Germline V gene data show CDR1 as GTSNPN and CDR2 as SVGIG (reference sequence). This CDR3 contains 15 residues. The DNA of the CDR3 is TGTGCCTCTACCCGGACTAGCGGGAGCGGGAATGAGCAGTTCTTC. This encodes CASTRTSGSGNEQFF.

This clone has more than one count but fewer than ten. This chain links TRBV5-1 with TRBJ1-1; unclear D gene. Germline V gene lookup returns CDR1 SGHRS and CDR2 YFSETQ. Trimming cost V 4 bases and J 1 base, with 11 bases left between them. The CDR3 spans 14 residues. CDR3: CASSPNTANTEAFF. The CDR3 nucleotides are TGCGCCAGCAGCCCCAATACAGCGAACACTGAAGCTTTCTTT.

This clone has just one count. The chain combines TRBV4-3 with TRBJ1-2; weak D call: TRBD1 (5 bases). The V gene's germline CDR1 is LGHNA and CDR2 YSLEER. Between the trimmed V and J ends, which lost 4 bases and 4 bases, there was a span of 16 bases. CDR3 length equals 15 residues. The CDR3 DNA sequence: TGCGCCAGCAGCCCGACCATCGGGACTGGCTATGGCTACACCTTC. Its protein is CASSPTIGTGYGYTF.

This sequence joins TRBV7-9 and TRBJ1-1, with 7 positions matching TRBD1. This CDR3 has 15 amino acids. Germline V gene sequence: CDR1 SEHNR, CDR2 FQNEAQ (reference sequence). The V segment lost 2 bases and the J segment 8 bases; nucleotides outside the gene matches: 11. The CDR3 reads CASSLIDRVLPEAFF. The CDR3, as DNA: TGTGCCAGCAGCTTAATTGACAGGGTTTTACCGGAAGCTTTCTTT.

The chain uses TRBV6-5 and TRBJ1-1, with D perhaps TRBD1 (6 bases). Trimming shortened V by 0 bases and J by 4 bases, and 9 bases separated the two germline ends. CDR3 size: 14 residues. CDR1 MNHEY and CDR2 SVGAGI come from the germline V gene. CDR3 loop: CASSYSRGGTEAFF. As DNA, the CDR3 is TGTGCCAGCAGTTACTCGAGAGGGGGCACTGAAGCTTTCTTT.

The chain combines TRBV10-3 with TRBJ2-7, with unresolved D. V lost 0 bases and J 0 bases, leaving 6 bases between the germline ends. This CDR3 region has 14 residues. CDR1 and CDR2 (germline): ENHRY, SYGVKD. The CDR3 DNA is TGTGCCATCAGTGAGTCAGCCGACTCCTACGAGCAGTACTTC. This gives the protein CAISESADSYEQYF.

The V and J genes are TRBV10-2 and TRBJ2-1; TRBD2 might be the D (7 bases). Germline-derived CDR1 and CDR2 are WSHSY and SAAADI. The CDR3 covers 13 residues. V lost 8 bases to trimming and J lost 13 bases, with 21 bases between them. The CDR3 here is CASGNSLGGGQFF. DNA of the CDR3: TGCGCCAGCGGAAACTCCTTGGGAGGGGGACAGTTCTTC.

The gene calls are TRBV4-2 and TRBJ2-1; 8 bases align to TRBD2. V was pared by 0 bases and J by 5 bases, with 15 bases of the junction left unmatched. The CDR3 extends over 19 amino acids. Germline lookup yields CDR1 LGHNA and CDR2 YNFKEQ. The CDR3 DNA reads as TGTGCCAGCAGCCAAGAGGGCTTTGGTCTTCCGGGGGGGCACAATGAGCAGTTCTTC. The encoded protein is CASSQEGFGLPGGHNEQFF.

The rearrangement uses TRBV15 and TRBJ2-3; 10 nucleotides align to TRBD1. The CDR3 is 16 amino acids. Trimming removed 3 bases from V and 2 bases from J; junction bases left unmatched: 5. CDR1 is LNHNV and CDR2 is YYDKDF in the germline V gene (reference sequence). The CDR3 DNA reads TGTGCCACCAGCAGGGGACAGGGGACCCCCACAGATACGCAGTATTTT. It translates to CATSRGQGTPTDTQYF. Full variable domain (remainder filled in from reference TRBV15 and TRBJ2-3): DAMVIQNPRYQVTQFGKPVTLSCSQTLNHNVMYWYQQKSSQAPKLLFHYYDKDFNNEADTPDNFQSRRPNTSFCFLDIRSPGLGDTAMYLCATSRGQGTPTDTQYFGPGTRLTVL.

This sequence joins TRBV7-9 and TRBJ2-1, with TRBD2 matching 10 bases. V shed 0 bases, J shed 8 bases, and the junction held 10 bases outside the gene matches. The V gene's germline CDR1 is SEHNR and CDR2 FQNEAQ (reference sequence). The CDR3 has 17 amino acids. Written as DNA, the CDR3 is TGTGCCAGCAGCTTAGCGTTTGGGCTAGCGGGAGTAGATGAGCAGTTCTTC. This codes for CASSLAFGLAGVDEQFF.

As DNA, the CDR3 is TGTGCCAGCAGTTACGGCCCGGGACAGGGCTACGAGCAGTACTTC. Translation: CASSYGPGQGYEQYF. The genes are TRBV6-5 and TRBJ2-7; 9 bases are shared with TRBD1. With V trimmed by 2 bases and J by 3 bases, 5 bases remained unmatched. The CDR3 runs 15 residues. CDR1 is MNHEY and CDR2 is SVGAGI in the germline V gene.

The gene calls are TRBV2 and TRBJ1-1; D is unclear. CDR1 is SNHLY, CDR2 FYNNEI, per germline. This CDR3 has 14 residues. Trimming cost V 5 bases and J 5 bases, with 15 bases left between them. The CDR3 loop is CASSRGSLGTEAFF. DNA for the CDR3: TGTGCCAGCAGTAGAGGGTCCCTCGGGACTGAAGCTTTCTTT.

V and J are TRBV30 and TRBJ2-1; D call uncertain. The CDR3 is 15 amino acids. Germline values: CDR1 GTSNPN, CDR2 SVGIG (reference sequence). The germline V and J ends were trimmed by 3 bases and 0 bases, with 12 bases remaining between them. The CDR3 is CAWSKDPSSYNEQFF. The CDR3 DNA is TGTGCCTGGAGCAAAGACCCTAGCTCCTACAATGAGCAGTTCTTC. The full variable domain, rest sourced from reference TRBV30 and TRBJ2-1, is SQTIHQWPATLVQPVGSPLSLECTVEGTSNPNLYWYRQAAGRGLQLLFYSVGIGQISSEVPQNLSASRPQDRQFILSSKKLLLSDSGFYLCAWSKDPSSYNEQFFGPGTRLTVL.

The genes are TRBV7-9 and TRBJ2-5; maybe TRBD2 (5 bases). From germline, CDR1 is SEHNR and CDR2 FQNEAQ (reference sequence). The ends were cut back, 5 bases at V and 4 bases at J, with 11 bases in the middle. This CDR3 region has 13 residues. CDR3 region: CASSPHGGETQYF. For the CDR3, the DNA is TGTGCCAGCAGCCCTCATGGAGGAGAGACCCAGTACTTC. Drawing the rest from reference TRBV7-9 and TRBJ2-5, the complete variable domain is DTGVSQNPRHKITKRGQNVTFRCDPISEHNRLYWYRQTLGQGPEFLTYFQNEAQLEKSRLLSDRFSAERPKGSFSTLEIQRTEQGDSAMYLCASSPHGGETQYFGPGTRLLVL.